The 8 T cell receptor beta chains given below trace back to one sample, sequenced in a study of shared clonotypes between healthy human individuals. Assay: immunoSEQ multiplex PCR; the TCRdb copy retains only in-frame clones and omits some. In the table there are some 530,000 clones, roughly 80% of which are singletons. Sequencing used PBMCs. These receptors were taken from a woman between 40 and 50 years old in good health. Some clones in this sample may be carry-over from other donors' samples.

This clone was observed a handful of times. The chain couples TRBV9 to TRBJ2-5; 9 nucleotides agree with TRBD2. Germline CDR1 and CDR2: SGDLS and YYNGEE. The CDR3 has 15 residues. V was pared by 5 bases and J by 4 bases, with 9 bases of the junction left unmatched. CDR3 sequence: CASSPYSGSAETQYF. For the CDR3, the DNA is TGTGCCAGCAGTCCCTATAGCGGGAGCGCAGAGACCCAGTACTTC.

This clone was detected only a few times. The chain is built from TRBV4-3 and TRBJ2-7; D gene uncertain. The CDR3 contains 14 residues. V was cut by 1 base and J by 2 bases, with 9 bases left in between. Germline CDR1 and CDR2: LGHNA and YSLEER. The CDR3 nucleotides are TGCGCCAGCAGCCAAGTACTGGGGACCTACGAGCAGTACTTC. It is translated as CASSQVLGTYEQYF.

The chain has TRBV29-1 and TRBJ2-1; 12 bases map to TRBD2. There are 15 residues in the CDR3. The germline CDR1 and CDR2 sequences are SQVTM and ANQGSEA. J gave up 5 bases and V 6 bases, and 8 bases lay outside the gene matches. CDR3: CSVTLAGGPDNEQFF. In DNA, the CDR3 is TGCAGCGTCACCCTAGCGGGAGGGCCGGACAATGAGCAGTTCTTC.

DNA of the CDR3: TGTGCCAGCAGTTTAGGGTATAGGCGAGGCTACACCTTC. Its translation: CASSLGYRRGYTF. The chain joins TRBV27 to TRBJ1-2; no reliable D call. The V end lost 2 bases, the J end lost 8 bases, and 12 bases lay between the germline ends. The CDR3 is 13 residues long. CDR1 is MNHEY, CDR2 SMNVEV, per germline (reference sequence).

The chain uses TRBV2 and TRBJ2-7, with D maybe TRBD1 (5 bases). CDR1 and CDR2 (germline): SNHLY, FYNNEI. This CDR3 region has 13 residues. V was pared by 5 bases and J by 1 base, with 9 bases between. The CDR3 here is CASSSDTSYEQYF. CDR3 sequence (DNA): TGTGCCAGCAGTTCGGACACATCCTACGAGCAGTACTTC.

V is TRBV28 and J is TRBJ1-1; D remains ambiguous. Trimming took 6 bases from V and 9 from J, leaving 14 bases between them. CDR1 and CDR2 from the germline V gene are MDHEN and SYDVKM. CDR3 length: 12 residues. CDR3 in amino acids: CASSLFFGQAFF. In DNA, the CDR3 is TGTGCCAGCAGCCTCTTCTTCGGGCAAGCTTTCTTT.

The CDR3 protein is CASSLPTGGGNTIYF. The CDR3 DNA is TGCGCCAGCAGCTTGCCTACAGGCGGGGGAAACACCATATATTTT. The chain has TRBV5-1 and TRBJ1-3; D is possibly TRBD1 (5 bases). The CDR3 covers 15 residues. The germline V gene has CDR1 SGHRS and CDR2 YFSETQ. V was shortened by 1 base and J by 4 bases, with 12 bases between the two germline ends.

The CDR3 DNA sequence: TGCGCCAGCAGCTCCCTACTTCCGGGACAGGGTCAAGAGACCCAGTACTTC. Amino acids: CASSSLLPGQGQETQYF. The chain joins TRBV5-1 to TRBJ2-5; 9 positions agree with TRBD1. Unmatched junction bases numbered 11, after V lost 3 bases and J lost 2 bases. CDR1 SGHRS and CDR2 YFSETQ come from the germline V gene. The CDR3 covers 17 residues.